What follows are 12 T cell receptor beta chains derived from one specimen sequenced in a study of blood T cell repertoires in COVID-19 (dated by TCRdb to 2018 to 2020). The protocol used for the library was the immunoSEQ multiplex PCR assay. TCRdb mirrors the immuneACCESS table, restricted to in-frame sequences. Some clones are absent from its copies; in checked studies, under half trace to an unresolved V gene, and the reason for the others is unknown. The sample yields 90,000 to 150,000 clones; about 84% were counted once. The ten largest clones capture 3.9% of the sample. Sequencing used peripheral blood. The receptors were sampled from a man between 60 and 70 years old with acute or convalescent COVID-19.

This clone was detected only a few times. The V call is TRBV5-1, the J call TRBJ1-3; maybe TRBD1 (6 bases). The CDR3 sequence is 16 residues long. Germline V gene data show CDR1 as SGHRS and CDR2 as YFSETQ. Trimming removed 1 base from V and 2 bases from J, with 13 bases in between. The CDR3 nucleotides read TGCGCCAGCAGCTTGATCGACAGGCCCGCTGGAAACACCATATATTTT. Translated: CASSLIDRPAGNTIYF.

J is TRBJ2-7 and V is TRBV11-2; 9 bases align to TRBD2. Germline loops: CDR1 SGHAT, CDR2 FQNNGV. The CDR3 sequence is 15 residues long. V shed 5 bases and J 3 bases; nucleotides not matched to a gene: 8. The CDR3 sequence is CASSTQRGALYEQYF. As DNA, the CDR3 is TGTGCCAGCAGCACCCAGCGGGGGGCCCTCTACGAGCAGTACTTC.

V gene TRBV7-2 combines with J gene TRBJ2-4, with a tentative D call TRBD2 (6 bases). The CDR3 has 15 residues. Germline CDR1 is SGHTA and CDR2 is FQGNSA. V was clipped by 4 bases and J by 1 base, with 11 bases between them. This CDR3 is CASSSLGGAKNIQYF. The CDR3, as DNA: TGTGCCAGCAGCTCACTTGGGGGGGCCAAAAACATTCAGTACTTC.

This clone was picked up a small number of times. This sequence joins TRBV16 and TRBJ2-3; 13 positions agree with TRBD2. CDR3 size: 16 residues. V shed 4 bases and J 0 bases; nucleotides not matched to a gene: 1. CDR1 and CDR2 (germline): KGHSY, FQNENV. This CDR3 reads CASSPGLAGSTDTQYF. The CDR3 DNA reads as TGTGCCAGCAGCCCGGGACTAGCGGGAAGCACAGATACGCAGTATTTT. Combining the CDR3 with reference TRBV16 and TRBJ2-3 gives the whole variable domain GEEVAQTPKHLVRGEGQKAKLYCAPIKGHSYVFWYQQVLKNEFKFLISFQNENVFDETGMPKERFSAKCLPNSPCSLEIQATKLEDSAVYFCASSPGLAGSTDTQYFGPGTRLTVL.

J is TRBJ2-7 and V is TRBV9; TRBD1 agrees at 9 bases. Germline loops: CDR1 SGDLS, CDR2 YYNGEE. Trimming at V came to 4 bases and at J to 0 bases, leaving 5 bases not matched to a gene. CDR3 length equals 15 residues. The CDR3 DNA sequence: TGTGCCAGCAGCCCCTCGGGACAGGGCTCCTACGAGCAGTACTTC. Protein product: CASSPSGQGSYEQYF.

This sequence joins TRBV29-1 and TRBJ1-1, with 7 bases aligning to TRBD1. The V and J ends lost 7 bases and 3 bases, in that order; junction bases with no gene match: 8. CDR1 is SQVTM and CDR2 is ANQGSEA in the germline V gene. The CDR3 runs 13 residues. CDR3 sequence (DNA): TGCAGCGCCGCCGGACAGGCGGACACTGAAGCTTTCTTT. As protein: CSAAGQADTEAFF.

This chain joins TRBV29-1 and TRBJ1-1; TRBD1 aligns across 7 bases. This CDR3 is built from 13 residues. After removal of 6 bases from V and 1 base from J, the junction contained 5 bases not matched to a gene. Germline V gives CDR1 SQVTM, CDR2 ANQGSEA. The CDR3: CSVRGQQNTEAFF. CDR3 DNA: TGCAGCGTCCGGGGACAGCAGAACACTGAAGCTTTCTTT.

The rearrangement links TRBV5-1 to TRBJ2-1, with 8 bases that match TRBD2. The CDR3 consists of 14 residues. The germline gives CDR1 SGHRS, CDR2 YFSETQ. V lost 0 bases, J lost 5 bases, and 1 base stayed unmatched. As DNA, the CDR3 is TGCGCCAGCAGCTTGGGGACTAGCAACAATGAGCAGTTCTTC. Protein product: CASSLGTSNNEQFF. Drawing the rest from reference TRBV5-1 and TRBJ2-1, the complete variable domain is KAGVTQTPRYLIKTRGQQVTLSCSPISGHRSVSWYQQTPGQGLQFLFEYFSETQRNKGNFPGRFSGRQFSNSRSEMNVSTLELGDSALYLCASSLGTSNNEQFFGPGTRLTVL.

The table lists this clone with a count of one. This chain uses TRBV6-5 with TRBJ1-2; TRBD1 matches 7 bases. V lost 0 bases to trimming and J lost 3 bases; unmatched junction nucleotides: 4. Per the germline V gene, CDR1 is MNHEY and CDR2 is SVGAGI. The CDR3 loop spans 15 amino acids. The CDR3: CASSYSLGQDYGYTF. The CDR3 DNA reads as TGTGCCAGCAGTTACTCGCTTGGACAGGACTATGGCTACACCTTC.

The chain uses TRBV5-1 and TRBJ2-7; a possible D gene is TRBD1 (5 bases). This CDR3 contains 15 residues. The V end lost 0 bases, the J end lost 7 bases, and 17 bases lay between the germline ends. Per the germline V gene, CDR1 is SGHRS and CDR2 is YFSETQ. The CDR3 bases are TGCGCCAGCAGCTTGGACGGCAGGGTCCTGGGGGAGCAGTACTTC. Translation: CASSLDGRVLGEQYF.

The CDR3 nucleotides are TGTGCCAGCAGCTTAGAGACACCCGGTGATACGCAGTATTTT. Translated, it gives CASSLETPGDTQYF. This chain joins TRBV7-2 and TRBJ2-3; D uncertain. The CDR3 runs 14 residues. The ends were cut back, 1 base at V and 6 bases at J, with 11 bases in the middle. CDR1 and CDR2 from the germline V gene are SGHTA and FQGNSA. Using reference TRBV7-2 and TRBJ2-3 for the parts outside the CDR3, the full variable domain is GAGVSQSPSNKVTEKGKDVELRCDPISGHTALYWYRQSLGQGLEFLIYFQGNSAPDKSGLPSDRFSAERTGGSVSTLTIQRTQQEDSAVYLCASSLETPGDTQYFGPGTRLTVL.

The chain links TRBV9 to TRBJ1-5; 9 bases map to TRBD1. CDR3 length: 15 amino acids. Losses at the gene ends were 3 bases for V and 2 bases for J; bases not matched to a gene: 3. Per the germline V gene, CDR1 is SGDLS and CDR2 is YYNGEE. In DNA form, the CDR3 reads TGTGCCAGCAGCGCAACAGGGGGCGGCAATCAGCCCCAGCATTTT. Its protein product is CASSATGGGNQPQHF.